This TCR beta chain was recorded in a study of OX40 agonist ivuxolimab in advanced cancers. At the level of the study: A male proportion of 82.7% was recorded, with mean age around 55 years and range roughly 23 to 79. Treatment received earlier with anti-PD-1, anti-PD-L1 or anti-CTLA-4 agents was allowed, and under 50% had some.

The method was immunoSEQ multiplex PCR; TCRdb's version includes in-frame clones alone and lacks a portion of them. The data contain over 40,000 clones, less than 90% of them seen just once; the ten biggest clones take up under 5.5%. Patients with a history of autoimmune disease or on systemic immunosuppression were excluded. Study-wide results and limits: Relatively little clonal expansion, among the lowest observed, appeared in partial responders at 0.1-3.0 mg/kg.

Regarding this clone: Its antigen remains unknown.

Trimming removed 7 bases from V and 8 bases from J, with 17 bases in between. The germline CDR1 and CDR2 sequences are MNHEY and SVGAGI. CDR3 size: 13 residues. The specimen was CD4+ or CD8+ T cells sorted from blood, collected in a trial of the OX40 agonist ivuxolimab. V usage is TRBV6-5 and J usage is TRBJ1-2; TRBD1 might be the D (6 bases). This TCR derives from an adult with an advanced solid tumor such as melanoma, head and neck, liver or kidney cancer. The CDR3 loop is CASTYLGTRGYTF. DNA of the CDR3: TGTGCCAGCACCTACCTAGGGACACGGGGCTACACCTTC.